The 3 T cell receptor beta chains in this list originate from one sample, sequenced in a study of metastatic and nonmetastatic thyroid tumors. No treatment of any kind had been given to any patient before thyroid surgery. With MiXCR, TCRdb called clones anew from the PCR reads. The sample has 35,000 to 50,000 clones, 17% seen once. The specimen was tumor tissue. The receptors here all came from a female donor with papillary thyroid cancer or a benign thyroid nodule (not recorded which). Some clones in this sample may be carry-over from other donors' samples.

The chain is built from TRBV20-1 and TRBJ2-7; D gene uncertain. Germline loops: CDR1 DFQATT, CDR2 SNEGSKA (reference sequence). V was cut by 6 bases and J by 0 bases, with 12 bases left in between. This CDR3 has 13 amino acids. The CDR3 spells CSAPSKSSYEQYF. In DNA, the CDR3 is TGCAGTGCCCCGTCAAAGAGCTCCTACGAGCAGTACTTC.

This clone was recorded many times. The chain joins TRBV6-1 to TRBJ2-7; 12 bases map to TRBD2. The CDR3 totals 14 residues. The germline V gene has CDR1 MNHNS and CDR2 SASEGT. V was clipped by 6 bases and J by 4 bases; unmatched bases: 4. Written as DNA, the CDR3 is TGTGCCAGCAGAAAGACTAGCGGGAGTTACGAGCAGTACTTC. Translating gives CASRKTSGSYEQYF.

This clone was found many times. The chain joins TRBV20-1 to TRBJ1-1; TRBD1 aligns across 10 bases. Germline V gene sequence: CDR1 DFQATT, CDR2 SNEGSKA (reference sequence). The CDR3 extends over 13 amino acids. Trimming took 5 bases from V and 1 from J; bases not matched to a gene: 1. The CDR3 DNA reads as TGCAGTGCTCGGGACAGGGGGAACACTGAAGCTTTCTTT. It translates to CSARDRGNTEAFF.